Listed below are T cell receptor beta chains from one sample, sequenced in a study of graft-versus-host responses after intestinal transplantation. Antigen specificity for these receptors is unknown. TCRdb keeps only in-frame clones here, not all; method: immunoSEQ multiplex PCR. Among about 40,000 clones listed, roughly 95% were seen once. Sequenced material: unstimulated CD8+ T cells sorted from spleen or lymph node cells, taken before transplant. The origin of the receptors is a human donor who was the organ donor for an intestinal transplant. The CDR3 runs from the conserved cysteine through the conserved F or W. Each record gives: V gene, CDR3 length, J gene, D gene, clone size, CDR3 protein, CDR3 DNA. A D gene is named only where the DNA matches it firmly. Clone size is stated in some rows and not others, as once, few, many or a class when expanded.

TRBV2	15	TRBJ2-3	NA	NA	CASSGGAPDPHTQYF	TGTGCCAGCAGTGGAGGGGCCCCAGATCCTCATACGCAGTATTTT
TRBV15	13	TRBJ1-1	NA	NA	CATSGGDRTEAFF	TGTGCCACCAGCGGAGGGGATCGCACTGAAGCTTTCTTT
TRBV5-4	15	TRBJ2-3	NA	NA	CASAPGGDGADTQYF	TGTGCCAGCGCCCCAGGGGGGGATGGGGCAGATACGCAGTATTTT
TRBV5-8	18	TRBJ2-5	TRBD1	NA	CASSLAPGTGFGVETQYF	TGTGCCAGCAGCTTGGCTCCCGGGACAGGGTTTGGTGTAGAGACCCAGTACTTC
TRBV13	16	TRBJ1-6	NA	NA	CASSEAGSSYNSPLHF	TGTGCCAGCAGTGAAGCGGGGAGCTCCTATAATTCACCCCTCCACTTT
TRBV6-4	13	TRBJ1-1	NA	NA	CASSYSENTEAFF	TGTGCCAGCAGCTACAGCGAGAACACTGAAGCTTTCTTT
TRBV7-2	14	TRBJ2-5	NA	NA	CASSLIRVEETQYF	TGTGCCAGCAGCTTAATCAGGGTCGAGGAGACCCAGTACTTC
TRBV7-9	13	TRBJ2-7	NA	once	CASSLARSYEQYF	TGTGCCAGCAGCTTAGCTAGGTCCTACGAGCAGTACTTC
TRBV6-6	15	TRBJ2-7	NA	NA	CASSYGWAAAGEQYF	TGTGCCAGCAGTTACGGTTGGGCTGCCGCGGGCGAGCAGTACTTC
TRBV6-1	14	TRBJ1-2	TRBD1	NA	CASSDSDRGYGYTF	TGTGCCAGCAGTGACTCCGACAGGGGATATGGCTACACCTTC
TRBV5-1	14	TRBJ2-7	NA	NA	CASSPYAVSYEQYF	TGCGCCAGCAGCCCCTATGCTGTCTCCTACGAGCAGTACTTC
TRBV14	15	TRBJ2-1	TRBD1	NA	CASSPDRGRDNEQFF	TGTGCCAGCAGCCCCGACAGGGGGCGAGACAATGAGCAGTTCTTC
TRBV7-9	11	TRBJ2-1	NA	NA	CASSPYNEQFF	TGTGCCAGCAGCCCTTACAATGAGCAGTTCTTC
TRBV7-2	14	TRBJ1-2	NA	NA	CASSGGREKSGYTF	TGTGCCAGCAGCGGCGGCAGGGAGAAGAGTGGCTACACCTTC
TRBV19	14	TRBJ1-5	NA	NA	CASSKGQSNQPQHF	TGTGCCAGTAGCAAAGGACAGAGCAATCAGCCCCAGCATTTT
TRBV7-2	15	TRBJ1-2	NA	NA	CASRSSRDTHYGYTF	TGTGCCAGCAGAAGTTCCCGGGACACCCACTATGGCTACACCTTC
TRBV29-1	16	TRBJ1-3	NA	once	CSVDGQGPLSGNTIYF	TGCAGCGTTGATGGGCAAGGGCCGCTCTCTGGAAACACCATATATTTT
TRBV29-1	14	TRBJ1-2	NA	NA	CSVVERGANYGYTF	TGCAGCGTTGTGGAGAGGGGAGCTAACTATGGCTACACCTTC
TRBV11-2	11	TRBJ1-1	NA	NA	CASSRGTEAFF	TGTGCCAGCAGCCGGGGGACTGAAGCTTTCTTT
TRBV7-2	19	TRBJ2-1	TRBD2	once	CASSYPGGQYDSSYNEQFF	TGTGCCAGCAGCTACCCGGGGGGGCAGTACGATAGCTCCTACAATGAGCAGTTCTTC
TRBV9	14	TRBJ2-3	TRBD1	NA	CASSTDRETDTQYF	TGTGCCAGCAGCACAGACAGGGAAACAGATACGCAGTATTTT
TRBV4-1	15	TRBJ2-7	TRBD2	NA	CASSQDSGGAYEQYF	TGCGCCAGCAGCCAAGATAGCGGGGGGGCCTACGAGCAGTACTTC
TRBV5-6	15	TRBJ2-7	TRBD2	few	CASSLKAGGAGEQYF	TGTGCCAGCAGCTTAAAAGCGGGGGGGGCTGGCGAGCAGTACTTC
TRBV6-4	14	TRBJ2-3	TRBD2	NA	CASSEAGGTDTQYF	TGTGCCAGCAGTGAAGCGGGGGGGACAGATACGCAGTATTTT
TRBV7-6	15	TRBJ2-7	TRBD2	NA	CASSSREGLLRGQYF	TGTGCCAGCAGCTCCAGGGAGGGTCTCTTAAGGGGGCAGTACTTC
TRBV27	17	TRBJ2-1	TRBD2	NA	CASSSPRLAGGYNEQFF	TGTGCCAGCAGTTCCCCGAGACTAGCGGGGGGATACAATGAGCAGTTCTTC
TRBV11-3	14	TRBJ2-7	TRBD1	NA	CASSPDRGIYEQYF	TGTGCCAGCAGCCCCGACAGGGGGATCTACGAGCAGTACTTC
TRBV23-1	14	TRBJ2-5	NA	NA	CASSQNPGEETQYF	TGCGCCAGCAGTCAAAACCCAGGGGAAGAGACCCAGTACTTC
TRBV7-9	14	TRBJ2-7	NA	NA	CASSLGVRTYEQYF	TGTGCCAGCAGCTTAGGGGTCCGTACCTACGAGCAGTACTTC
TRBV2	15	TRBJ2-4	TRBD2	NA	CASSEYSGRWDIQYF	TGTGCCAGCAGTGAGTATAGCGGGCGTTGGGACATTCAGTACTTC
TRBV5-1	15	TRBJ2-2	TRBD1	NA	CASSDDRGNTGELFF	TGCGCCAGCAGCGATGACAGGGGAAACACCGGGGAGCTGTTTTTT
TRBV9	13	TRBJ2-5	NA	NA	CASSPRPGETQYF	TGTGCCAGCAGCCCCCGGCCTGGAGAGACCCAGTACTTC
TRBV4-3	14	TRBJ2-7	TRBD1	NA	CASSPGQGEYEQYF	TGCGCCAGCAGCCCGGGACAGGGGGAATACGAGCAGTACTTC
TRBV5-4	17	TRBJ1-1	NA	NA	CASSSPPAVVGQYEAFF	TGTGCCAGCAGCTCTCCCCCGGCCGTAGTGGGTCAGTATGAAGCTTTCTTT